A selection of T cell receptor beta chains follows, all from one sample in a study of human T cells and chemical hapten exposure. MiXCR was run by TCRdb on the RACE reads, yielding one entry per CDR3 protein. The data show just over 350,000 distinct CDR3 sequences, about 6% seen once. This specimen was whole blood, taken in connection with sensitization to the hapten diphenylcyclopropenone (DPC). These TCRs come from a woman younger than 30 with alopecia areata. Some clones in this sample may be carry-over from other donors' samples. Each CDR3 is given with its conserved first and last residue. Fields, in order: V gene, J gene, D gene, clone size, CDR3 DNA, CDR3 protein. D genes are given only for firm matches. Not every row has a clone size; where given, it reads once, few, many or a size class.

v_gene: TRBV20-1
j_gene: TRBJ2-5
d_gene: NA
abundance: NA
CDR3nt: TGCAGTGCTAGAGCGGGACACGTGGAGACCCAGTACTTC
CDR3aa: CSARAGHVETQYF

v_gene: TRBV29-1
j_gene: TRBJ2-5
d_gene: NA
abundance: many
CDR3nt: TGCAGCGTTGAAGGGGGTGGGGAGACCCAGTACTTC
CDR3aa: CSVEGGGETQYF

v_gene: TRBV25-1
j_gene: TRBJ1-3
d_gene: NA
abundance: many
CDR3nt: TGTGCCAGCAGTGAATCGGGCGCCCGTGCCCCATATTTT
CDR3aa: CASSESGARAPYF

v_gene: TRBV27
j_gene: TRBJ2-7
d_gene: NA
abundance: NA
CDR3nt: TGTGCCAGCAGTTTCCGAGCTGTGGGCAGGGCGAAACCCTACGAGCAGTACTTC
CDR3aa: CASSFRAVGRAKPYEQYF

v_gene: TRBV5-1
j_gene: TRBJ2-7
d_gene: TRBD1
abundance: NA
CDR3nt: TGCGCCAGCAGCGTAGGGACAGGGGATTGGTACGAGCAGTACTTC
CDR3aa: CASSVGTGDWYEQYF

v_gene: TRBV7-2
j_gene: TRBJ2-3
d_gene: TRBD2
abundance: few
CDR3nt: TGTGCCAGCAGCTTAGCTACTAGCGGGGGGGCCGTTCCGGCAGATACGCAGTATTTT
CDR3aa: CASSLATSGGAVPADTQYF

v_gene: TRBV9
j_gene: TRBJ1-5
d_gene: NA
abundance: many
CDR3nt: TGTGCCAGCAGCACCTCGCTGGCGGGCAATAGCAATCAGCCCCAGCATTTT
CDR3aa: CASSTSLAGNSNQPQHF

v_gene: TRBV27
j_gene: TRBJ2-7
d_gene: TRBD2
abundance: few
CDR3nt: TGTGCCAGCAGCACGTATAGCGGGGGCTGGGAGCAGTACTTC
CDR3aa: CASSTYSGGWEQYF

v_gene: TRBV10-3
j_gene: TRBJ2-7
d_gene: TRBD1
abundance: NA
CDR3nt: TGTGCCATCAGCGGAAGGGGACAGGGAGCCTACGAGCAGTACTTC
CDR3aa: CAISGRGQGAYEQYF

v_gene: TRBV6-5
j_gene: TRBJ1-2
d_gene: NA
abundance: many
CDR3nt: TGTGCCAGCAGTTACTCTGACACGAGCTATGGCTACACCTTC
CDR3aa: CASSYSDTSYGYTF

v_gene: TRBV12-3/TRBV12-4
j_gene: TRBJ1-1
d_gene: NA
abundance: NA
CDR3nt: TGTGCCAGCAGCTCGGTAATTCCGCCCCAGGGTTATTTCCCTGAAGCTTTCTTT
CDR3aa: CASSSVIPPQGYFPEAFF

v_gene: TRBV27
j_gene: TRBJ2-7
d_gene: NA
abundance: few
CDR3nt: TGTGCCAGCAGTTTATCGTTTGGCTCCACGCCGCCCTACGAGCAGTACTTC
CDR3aa: CASSLSFGSTPPYEQYF

v_gene: TRBV24-1
j_gene: TRBJ1-1
d_gene: NA
abundance: few
CDR3nt: TGTGCCACCAGTGATCCGGAATATTCTGAAGCTTTCTTT
CDR3aa: CATSDPEYSEAFF

v_gene: TRBV5-4
j_gene: TRBJ2-1
d_gene: NA
abundance: NA
CDR3nt: TGTGCCAGCAGCTTGGGCGGCGGGGTCTGGAATGAGCAGTTCTTC
CDR3aa: CASSLGGGVWNEQFF

v_gene: TRBV18
j_gene: TRBJ1-2
d_gene: NA
abundance: many
CDR3nt: TGTGCCAGCTCACCACGGGACAATGTCTATGGCTACACCTTC
CDR3aa: CASSPRDNVYGYTF

v_gene: TRBV24-1
j_gene: TRBJ2-7
d_gene: TRBD2
abundance: NA
CDR3nt: TGTGCCACCAGTGATTTGACTAGCGGGGACAACGAGCAGTACTTC
CDR3aa: CATSDLTSGDNEQYF

v_gene: TRBV20-1
j_gene: TRBJ1-2
d_gene: TRBD1
abundance: many
CDR3nt: TGCAGTGCTAGAGAGGTAGGGGGCAGGAACTATGGCTACACCTTC
CDR3aa: CSAREVGGRNYGYTF

v_gene: TRBV20-1
j_gene: TRBJ1-3
d_gene: NA
abundance: NA
CDR3nt: TGCAGTGCTAGCCCACAGGTCCAGCCTTCTGGAAACACCATATATTTT
CDR3aa: CSASPQVQPSGNTIYF

v_gene: TRBV28
j_gene: TRBJ2-7
d_gene: NA
abundance: NA
CDR3nt: TGTGCCAGCAGTTTCGTGGCAGGGCCCGAGCAGTACTTC
CDR3aa: CASSFVAGPEQYF

v_gene: TRBV20-1
j_gene: TRBJ2-1
d_gene: NA
abundance: NA
CDR3nt: TGCAGTGCCCCAAAGGGGGAGCAGTTCTTC
CDR3aa: CSAPKGEQFF

v_gene: TRBV28
j_gene: TRBJ2-3
d_gene: TRBD1
abundance: NA
CDR3nt: TGTGCCAGCAGTCCACCCGGACAGGGGAATGCAGATACGCAGTATTTT
CDR3aa: CASSPPGQGNADTQYF

v_gene: TRBV27
j_gene: TRBJ2-7
d_gene: NA
abundance: few
CDR3nt: TGTGCCAGCAGCTCGACAGACGCACTCTCCTACGAGCAGTACTTC
CDR3aa: CASSSTDALSYEQYF

v_gene: TRBV12-3/TRBV12-4
j_gene: TRBJ1-2
d_gene: NA
abundance: NA
CDR3nt: TGTGCCACCCACCAAGGCGGTCGGGGGGACTATGGCTACACCTTC
CDR3aa: CATHQGGRGDYGYTF

v_gene: TRBV24-1
j_gene: TRBJ2-1
d_gene: NA
abundance: many
CDR3nt: TGTGCCACCACCCAGGGCGATGAGCAGTTCTTC
CDR3aa: CATTQGDEQFF

v_gene: TRBV12-3/TRBV12-4
j_gene: TRBJ1-5
d_gene: NA
abundance: many
CDR3nt: TGTGCCAGCAGTTTTGTGGGGGGCAATCAGCCCCAGCATTTT
CDR3aa: CASSFVGGNQPQHF

v_gene: TRBV6-5
j_gene: TRBJ2-3
d_gene: NA
abundance: NA
CDR3nt: TGTGCCAGCAGTTCTCTTCGAGCAGATACGCAGTATTTT
CDR3aa: CASSSLRADTQYF

v_gene: TRBV6-5
j_gene: TRBJ1-2
d_gene: NA
abundance: few
CDR3nt: TGTGCCAGCAGTTATCTAGCAGGGGAGGCGGGAGGCTACACCTTC
CDR3aa: CASSYLAGEAGGYTF

v_gene: TRBV28
j_gene: TRBJ1-4
d_gene: TRBD1
abundance: NA
CDR3nt: TGTGCCAGCAGTCCGACAGGGGCCGGAATGAAACTGTTTTTT
CDR3aa: CASSPTGAGMKLFF

v_gene: TRBV6-5
j_gene: TRBJ1-2
d_gene: NA
abundance: many
CDR3nt: TGTGCCAGCAAGAGGCAGCTATACTATGGCTACACCTTC
CDR3aa: CASKRQLYYGYTF

v_gene: TRBV20-1
j_gene: TRBJ2-3
d_gene: TRBD1
abundance: many
CDR3nt: TGCAGTGCTAGACAGGGGGTTAGTACGCAGTATTTT
CDR3aa: CSARQGVSTQYF

v_gene: TRBV7-7
j_gene: TRBJ1-6
d_gene: NA
abundance: NA
CDR3nt: TGTGCTAGCAGCTTAGCAGATAATTCACCCCTCCACTTT
CDR3aa: CASSLADNSPLHF

v_gene: TRBV18
j_gene: TRBJ2-1
d_gene: NA
abundance: few
CDR3nt: TGTGCCAGCTCCCGTGGGGGGGGCAGCGACAATGAGCAGTTCTTC
CDR3aa: CASSRGGGSDNEQFF

v_gene: TRBV18
j_gene: TRBJ1-1
d_gene: NA
abundance: NA
CDR3nt: TGTGCCAGCTCGCGCACAAAGGCCGGAATGAACACTGAAGCTTTCTTT
CDR3aa: CASSRTKAGMNTEAFF

v_gene: TRBV12-3/TRBV12-4
j_gene: TRBJ1-1
d_gene: TRBD1
abundance: NA
CDR3nt: TGTGCCAGCAGTCGAAGCCGGGACAGTGAAGCTTTCTTT
CDR3aa: CASSRSRDSEAFF

v_gene: TRBV6-2/TRBV6-3
j_gene: TRBJ2-3
d_gene: NA
abundance: few
CDR3nt: TGTGCCAGCAGTGACGGAGTTGATGGGGGGACGCAGTATTTT
CDR3aa: CASSDGVDGGTQYF

v_gene: TRBV7-2
j_gene: TRBJ1-3
d_gene: NA
abundance: few
CDR3nt: TGTGCCAGCAGCTTATTTGTAGGCTCTGGAAACACCATATATTTT
CDR3aa: CASSLFVGSGNTIYF

v_gene: TRBV13
j_gene: TRBJ1-4
d_gene: TRBD1
abundance: many
CDR3nt: TGTGCCAGCAGCGGAAGGGACAGTAATTATGAAAAACTGTTTTTT
CDR3aa: CASSGRDSNYEKLFF

v_gene: TRBV12-3/TRBV12-4
j_gene: TRBJ1-4
d_gene: NA
abundance: many
CDR3nt: TGTGCCAGCAGTTCCCCGCCAGGCGAACTGTTTTTT
CDR3aa: CASSSPPGELFF

v_gene: TRBV7-8
j_gene: TRBJ2-5
d_gene: TRBD1
abundance: many
CDR3nt: TGTGCCAGCAGCCCCCAACCGGGACAGGGGCAAGAGACCCAGTACTTC
CDR3aa: CASSPQPGQGQETQYF

v_gene: TRBV6-2/TRBV6-3
j_gene: TRBJ2-1
d_gene: TRBD1
abundance: many
CDR3nt: TGTGCCAGCAAATTTCCCGGGACAGGGGGGGATGAGCAGTTCTTC
CDR3aa: CASKFPGTGGDEQFF

v_gene: TRBV2
j_gene: TRBJ2-2
d_gene: NA
abundance: few
CDR3nt: TGTGCCAGCAGTGAACCCTTTTCTGGGACATTGAACACCGGGGAGCTGTTTTTT
CDR3aa: CASSEPFSGTLNTGELFF

v_gene: TRBV5-4
j_gene: TRBJ2-3
d_gene: NA
abundance: many
CDR3nt: TGTGCCAGCAGCTCGCCTCCTAGCACAGATACGCAGTATTTT
CDR3aa: CASSSPPSTDTQYF

v_gene: TRBV12-3/TRBV12-4
j_gene: TRBJ2-5
d_gene: NA
abundance: few
CDR3nt: TGTGCCAGTAGTTTTGACGGTAATCAAGAGACCCAGTACTTC
CDR3aa: CASSFDGNQETQYF

v_gene: TRBV7-2
j_gene: TRBJ1-2
d_gene: NA
abundance: NA
CDR3nt: TGTGCCAGCAGCTTAGTAACGGGACTGACGTATGGCTACACCTTC
CDR3aa: CASSLVTGLTYGYTF

v_gene: TRBV4-3
j_gene: TRBJ2-1
d_gene: NA
abundance: NA
CDR3nt: TGCGCCAGCAGCCAAGATCCGCAGGGGAGGTATGAGCAGTTCTTC
CDR3aa: CASSQDPQGRYEQFF

v_gene: TRBV7-8
j_gene: TRBJ1-4
d_gene: NA
abundance: many
CDR3nt: TGTGCCAGCAGCCTCTTGACAGCAACTAATGAAAAACTGTTTTTT
CDR3aa: CASSLLTATNEKLFF

v_gene: TRBV20-1
j_gene: TRBJ2-3
d_gene: NA
abundance: few
CDR3nt: TGCAGTGCTAGAGATCTCCGGACTAGCACAGATACGCAGTATTTT
CDR3aa: CSARDLRTSTDTQYF

v_gene: TRBV12-3/TRBV12-4
j_gene: TRBJ1-1
d_gene: NA
abundance: few
CDR3nt: TGTGCCAGCGCGGAGCGTGAAGCTTTCTTT
CDR3aa: CASAEREAFF

v_gene: TRBV10-3
j_gene: TRBJ2-3
d_gene: TRBD2
abundance: many
CDR3nt: TGTGCCATCAGTGAACTTACTAGCGGGGGCACAGATACGCAGTATTTT
CDR3aa: CAISELTSGGTDTQYF

v_gene: TRBV27
j_gene: TRBJ2-5
d_gene: NA
abundance: NA
CDR3nt: TGTGCCAGCAGTTTCGTGGGGGCTGGGGAGACCCAGTACTTC
CDR3aa: CASSFVGAGETQYF

v_gene: TRBV4-1
j_gene: TRBJ1-1
d_gene: NA
abundance: NA
CDR3nt: TGCGCCAGCAGCCAGGATACAGGGTCCATGAACACTGAAGCTTTCTTT
CDR3aa: CASSQDTGSMNTEAFF

v_gene: TRBV3-1
j_gene: TRBJ2-1
d_gene: NA
abundance: few
CDR3nt: TGTGCCAGCAGCCAAGATTTGCTGGAGCAGTTCTTC
CDR3aa: CASSQDLLEQFF

v_gene: TRBV12-3/TRBV12-4
j_gene: TRBJ2-3
d_gene: NA
abundance: NA
CDR3nt: TGTGCCACCCCCAGTTGGGGGTCGAGCACAGATACGCAGTATTTT
CDR3aa: CATPSWGSSTDTQYF

v_gene: TRBV5-4
j_gene: TRBJ1-2
d_gene: NA
abundance: few
CDR3nt: TGTGCCAGCAGCTTGGTACCAGGGTGGGCTCACTATGGCTACACCTTC
CDR3aa: CASSLVPGWAHYGYTF

v_gene: TRBV4-3
j_gene: TRBJ2-3
d_gene: NA
abundance: few
CDR3nt: TGCGCCAGCAGCACTACGCTCCGTAACACAGATACGCAGTATTTT
CDR3aa: CASSTTLRNTDTQYF